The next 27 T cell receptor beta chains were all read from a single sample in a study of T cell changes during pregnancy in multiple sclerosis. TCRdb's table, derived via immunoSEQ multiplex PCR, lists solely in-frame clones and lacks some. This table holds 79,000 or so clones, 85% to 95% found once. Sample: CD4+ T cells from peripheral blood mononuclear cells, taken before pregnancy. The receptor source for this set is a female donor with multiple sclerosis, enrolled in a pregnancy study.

The CDR3 sequence: CASSAQAGTGWEKLFF. The CDR3 bases are TGTGCCAGCAGCGCCCAGGCCGGGACAGGGTGGGAAAAACTGTTTTTT. V usage is TRBV9 and J usage is TRBJ1-4, with 9 bases aligning to TRBD1. The ends lost 3 bases at V and 8 bases at J; junction bases unmatched: 11. The germline CDR1 and CDR2 sequences are SGDLS and YYNGEE. CDR3 length: 16 amino acids.

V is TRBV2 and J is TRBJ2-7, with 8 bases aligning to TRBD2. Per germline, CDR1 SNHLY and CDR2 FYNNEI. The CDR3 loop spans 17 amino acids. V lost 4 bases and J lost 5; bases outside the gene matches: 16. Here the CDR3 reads CASSGFVRLASANEQYF. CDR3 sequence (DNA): TGTGCCAGCAGTGGGTTCGTTCGACTAGCGTCCGCCAACGAGCAGTACTTC. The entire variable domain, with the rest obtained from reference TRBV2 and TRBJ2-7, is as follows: EPEVTQTPSHQVTQMGQEVILRCVPISNHLYFYWYRQILGQKVEFLVSFYNNEISEKSEIFDDQFSVERPDGSNFTLKIRSTKLEDSAMYFCASSGFVRLASANEQYFGPGTRLTVT.

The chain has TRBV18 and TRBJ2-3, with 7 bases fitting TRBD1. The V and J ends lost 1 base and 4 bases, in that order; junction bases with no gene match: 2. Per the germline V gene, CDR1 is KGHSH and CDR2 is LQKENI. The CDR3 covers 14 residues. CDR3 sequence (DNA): TGTGCCAGCTCACCACAGGGGGCTTCAGATACGCAGTATTTT. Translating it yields CASSPQGASDTQYF.

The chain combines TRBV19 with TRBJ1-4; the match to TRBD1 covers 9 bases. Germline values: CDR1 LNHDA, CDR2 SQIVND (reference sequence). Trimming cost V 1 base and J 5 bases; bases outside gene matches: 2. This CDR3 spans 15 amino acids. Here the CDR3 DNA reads TGTGCCAGTAGTATAGCGACAGGGGGAAATGAAAAACTGTTTTTT. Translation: CASSIATGGNEKLFF.

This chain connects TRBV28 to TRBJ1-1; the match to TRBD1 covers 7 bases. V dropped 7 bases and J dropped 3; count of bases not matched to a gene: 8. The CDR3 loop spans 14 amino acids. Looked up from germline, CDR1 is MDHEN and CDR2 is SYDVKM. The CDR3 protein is CASTPPGGYTEAFF. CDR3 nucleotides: TGTGCCAGCACCCCTCCAGGGGGATACACTGAAGCTTTCTTT.

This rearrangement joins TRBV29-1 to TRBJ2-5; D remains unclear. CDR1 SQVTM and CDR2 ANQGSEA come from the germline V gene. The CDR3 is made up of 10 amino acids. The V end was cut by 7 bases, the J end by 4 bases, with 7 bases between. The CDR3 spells CSARVETQYF. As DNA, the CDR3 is TGCAGCGCCCGGGTAGAGACCCAGTACTTC.

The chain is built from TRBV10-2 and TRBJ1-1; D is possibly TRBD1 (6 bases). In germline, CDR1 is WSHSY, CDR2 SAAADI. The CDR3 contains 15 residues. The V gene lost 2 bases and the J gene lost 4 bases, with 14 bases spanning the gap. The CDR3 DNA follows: TGCGCCAGCAGTGAGAACAGGGCGGCCGGCACTGAAGCTTTCTTT. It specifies CASSENRAAGTEAFF.

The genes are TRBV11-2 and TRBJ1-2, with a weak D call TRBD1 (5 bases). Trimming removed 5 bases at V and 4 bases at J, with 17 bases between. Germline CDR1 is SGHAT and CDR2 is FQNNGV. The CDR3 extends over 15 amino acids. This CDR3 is CASSPTTRQTYGYTF. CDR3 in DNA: TGTGCCAGCAGCCCCACTACCCGACAGACCTATGGCTACACCTTC.

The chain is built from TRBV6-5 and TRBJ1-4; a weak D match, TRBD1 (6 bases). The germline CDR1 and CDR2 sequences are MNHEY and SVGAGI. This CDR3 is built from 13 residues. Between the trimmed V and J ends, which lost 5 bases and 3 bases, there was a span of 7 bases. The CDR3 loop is CASSDRPNEKLFF. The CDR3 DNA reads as TGTGCCAGCAGTGACAGGCCTAATGAAAAACTGTTTTTT.

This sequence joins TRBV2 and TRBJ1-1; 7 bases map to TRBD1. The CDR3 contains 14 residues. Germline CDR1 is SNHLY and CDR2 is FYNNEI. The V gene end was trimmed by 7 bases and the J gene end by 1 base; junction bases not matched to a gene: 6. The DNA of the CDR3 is TGTGCCAGCACTGGGACAGTTACGAACACTGAAGCTTTCTTT. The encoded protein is CASTGTVTNTEAFF.

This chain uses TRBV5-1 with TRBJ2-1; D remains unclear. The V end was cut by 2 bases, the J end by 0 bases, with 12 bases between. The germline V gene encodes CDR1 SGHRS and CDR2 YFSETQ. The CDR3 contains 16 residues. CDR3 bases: TGCGCCAGCAGCTTCTCGGCGGTCAGCTCCTACAATGAGCAGTTCTTC. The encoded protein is CASSFSAVSSYNEQFF.

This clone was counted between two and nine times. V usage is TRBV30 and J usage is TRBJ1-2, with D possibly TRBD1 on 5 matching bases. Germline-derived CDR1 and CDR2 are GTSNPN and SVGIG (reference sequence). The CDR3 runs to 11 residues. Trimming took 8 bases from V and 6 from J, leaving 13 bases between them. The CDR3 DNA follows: TGTGCCCGCGGGGCGGCGGATGGCTACACCTTC. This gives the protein CARGAADGYTF.

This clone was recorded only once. The CDR3 is CASSFSVMSYEQYF. DNA for the CDR3: TGTGCCAGCAGTTTCTCTGTAATGAGTTACGAGCAGTACTTC. This sequence joins TRBV28 and TRBJ2-7; no definite D call. Per germline, CDR1 MDHEN and CDR2 SYDVKM. V lost 3 bases and J 4 bases, leaving 13 bases between the germline ends. CDR3 length: 14 residues.

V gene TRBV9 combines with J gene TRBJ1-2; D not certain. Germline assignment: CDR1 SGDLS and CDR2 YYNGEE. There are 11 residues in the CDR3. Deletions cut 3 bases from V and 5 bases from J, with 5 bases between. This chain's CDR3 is CASSGDYGYTF. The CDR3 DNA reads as TGTGCCAGCAGCGGAGATTATGGCTACACCTTC.

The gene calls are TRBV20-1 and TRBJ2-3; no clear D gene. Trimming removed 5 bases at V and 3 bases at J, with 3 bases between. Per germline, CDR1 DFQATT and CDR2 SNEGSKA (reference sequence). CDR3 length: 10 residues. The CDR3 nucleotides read TGCAGTGCTTCGACAGATACGCAGTATTTT. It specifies CSASTDTQYF.

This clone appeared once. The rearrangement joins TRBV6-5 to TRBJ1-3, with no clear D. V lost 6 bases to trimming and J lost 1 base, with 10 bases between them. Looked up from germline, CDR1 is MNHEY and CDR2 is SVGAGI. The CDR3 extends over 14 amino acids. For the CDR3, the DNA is TGTGCCAGCAGCCGGGGTTTTTCTGGAAACACCATATATTTT. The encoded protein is CASSRGFSGNTIYF.

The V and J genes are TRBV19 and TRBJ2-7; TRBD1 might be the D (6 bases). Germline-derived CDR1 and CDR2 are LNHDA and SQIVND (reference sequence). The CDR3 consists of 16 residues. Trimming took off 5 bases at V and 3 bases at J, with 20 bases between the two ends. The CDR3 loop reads CASSSSRGSAYYEQYF. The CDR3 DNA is TGTGCCAGTAGTTCCTCTAGGGGGTCGGCTTACTACGAGCAGTACTTC. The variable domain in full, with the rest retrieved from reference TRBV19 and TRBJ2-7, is DGGITQSPKYLFRKEGQNVTLSCEQNLNHDAMYWYRQDPGQGLRLIYYSQIVNDFQKGDIAEGYSVSREKKESFPLTVTSAQKNPTAFYLCASSSSRGSAYYEQYFGPGTRLTVT.

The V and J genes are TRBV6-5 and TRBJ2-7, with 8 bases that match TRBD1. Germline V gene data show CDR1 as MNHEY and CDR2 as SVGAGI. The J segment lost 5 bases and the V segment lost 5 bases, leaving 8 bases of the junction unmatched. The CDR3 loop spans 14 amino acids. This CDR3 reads CASSRGQGGHEQYF. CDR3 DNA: TGTGCCAGCAGTCGAGGACAGGGCGGGCACGAGCAGTACTTC.

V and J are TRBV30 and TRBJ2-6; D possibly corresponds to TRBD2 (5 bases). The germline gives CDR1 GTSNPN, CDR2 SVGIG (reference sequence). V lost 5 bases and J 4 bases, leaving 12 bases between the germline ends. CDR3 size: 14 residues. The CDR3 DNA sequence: TGTGCCTGGGCGTGGGTAGCGGGGGCCAACGTCCTGACTTTC. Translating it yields CAWAWVAGANVLTF.

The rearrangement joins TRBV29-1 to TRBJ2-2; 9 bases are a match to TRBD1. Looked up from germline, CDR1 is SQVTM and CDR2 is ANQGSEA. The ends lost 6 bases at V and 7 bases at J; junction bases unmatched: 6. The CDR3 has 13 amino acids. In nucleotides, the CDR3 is TGCAGCGTCGGGACAGGGATTGGCGGGGAGCTGTTTTTT. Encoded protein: CSVGTGIGGELFF.

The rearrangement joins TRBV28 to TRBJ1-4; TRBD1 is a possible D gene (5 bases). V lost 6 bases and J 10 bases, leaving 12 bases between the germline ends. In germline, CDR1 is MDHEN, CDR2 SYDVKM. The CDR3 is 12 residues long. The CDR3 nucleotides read TGTGCCAGCAGGGAGGGACCGACAAAACTGTTTTTT. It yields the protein CASREGPTKLFF.

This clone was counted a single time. The CDR3 sequence: CASSLPMTGGATEAFF. CDR3 in DNA: TGTGCCAGCAGTTTACCCATGACAGGGGGCGCGACTGAAGCTTTCTTT. V is TRBV28 and J is TRBJ1-1; 10 bases are shared with TRBD1. Trimming cost V 2 bases and J 5 bases; bases outside gene matches: 8. The CDR3 length is 16 residues. Germline V gene data show CDR1 as MDHEN and CDR2 as SYDVKM.

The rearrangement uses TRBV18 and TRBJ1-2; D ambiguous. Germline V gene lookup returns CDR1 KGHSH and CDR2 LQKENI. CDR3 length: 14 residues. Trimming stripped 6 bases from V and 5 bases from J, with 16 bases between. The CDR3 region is CASSKAQAPYGYTF. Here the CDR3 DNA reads TGTGCCAGCTCTAAGGCCCAGGCCCCTTATGGCTACACCTTC.

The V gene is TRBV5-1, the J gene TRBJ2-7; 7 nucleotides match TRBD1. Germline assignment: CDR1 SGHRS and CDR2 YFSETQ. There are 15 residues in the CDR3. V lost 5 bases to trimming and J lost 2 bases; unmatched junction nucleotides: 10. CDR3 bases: TGCGCCAGCAGTTTAGACGGGACAGTAGCCTACGAGCAGTACTTC. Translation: CASSLDGTVAYEQYF.

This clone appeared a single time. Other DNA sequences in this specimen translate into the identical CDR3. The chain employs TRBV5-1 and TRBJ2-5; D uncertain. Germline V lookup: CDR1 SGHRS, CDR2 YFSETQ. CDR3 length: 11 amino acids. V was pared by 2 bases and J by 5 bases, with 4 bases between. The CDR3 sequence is CASSFRETQYF. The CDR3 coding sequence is TGCGCCAGCAGCTTCCGGGAGACCCAGTACTTC.

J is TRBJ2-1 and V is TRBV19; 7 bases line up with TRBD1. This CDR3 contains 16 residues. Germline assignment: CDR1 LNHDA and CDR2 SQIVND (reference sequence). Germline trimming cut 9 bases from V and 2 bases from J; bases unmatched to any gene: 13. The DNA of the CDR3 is TGTGCCAGCCACGTCACCGGGACAGCTACCTACAATGAGCAGTTCTTC. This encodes CASHVTGTATYNEQFF.

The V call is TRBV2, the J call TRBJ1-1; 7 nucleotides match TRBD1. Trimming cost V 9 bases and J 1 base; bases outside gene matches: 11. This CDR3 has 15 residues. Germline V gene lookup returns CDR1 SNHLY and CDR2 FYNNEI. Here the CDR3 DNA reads TGTGCCAGTAACGCTCTGGGACAGAAGAACACTGAAGCTTTCTTT. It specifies CASNALGQKNTEAFF.